This T cell receptor beta chain is drawn from a study of blood T cell repertoires in COVID-19. Study-wide context: Sites in the United States, Italy and Spain provided acute and convalescent COVID-19 samples.

Measured with immunoSEQ multiplex PCR; TCRdb has only the in-frame clones, and not every one. The sample lists fewer than 200,000 clones, around 80% occurring once. Sequenced input: peripheral blood. The origin of this receptor is an elderly woman with active or convalescent COVID-19.

The CDR3 sequence: CASSLAWQNTEAFF. The DNA of the CDR3 is TGTGCCAGCAGCTTAGCCTGGCAGAACACTGAAGCTTTCTTT. V usage is TRBV7-2 and J usage is TRBJ1-1; unclear D gene. V lost 0 bases and J 1 base, leaving 6 bases between the germline ends. In germline, CDR1 is SGHTA, CDR2 FQGNSA. The CDR3 runs to 14 residues.